The 30 T cell receptor beta chains below come from one sample, sequenced in a study of PD-1 blockade in classical Hodgkin lymphoma. Repertoires were generated with immunoSEQ multiplex PCR, while TCRdb's copy carries only in-frame clones and drops some. The table records around 53,000 clones, about 75% of them present only once. The time point is: cycle 4 day 1 (C4D1), after more than five weeks of nivolumab. Relapse after autologous stem cell transplantation occurred in every patient, and brentuximab vedotin exposure varied. The source material was peripheral blood mononuclear cells (PBMCs), sampled before the fourth cycle of nivolumab. These receptors were obtained from a human donor with classical Hodgkin lymphoma.

The gene calls are TRBV29-1 and TRBJ1-4; D gene unclear. Germline V CDR1 and CDR2: SQVTM, ANQGSEA. The V end lost 4 bases, the J end lost 8 bases, and 11 bases lay between the germline ends. This CDR3 spans 12 amino acids. The CDR3 nucleotides read TGCAGCGTTGCTAGGACTGGGGAAAAACTGTTTTTT. Translation: CSVARTGEKLFF.

The chain uses TRBV9 and TRBJ2-5; 7 bases match TRBD1. This CDR3 region has 15 residues. Germline CDR1 SGDLS, CDR2 YYNGEE. J gave up 4 bases and V 4 bases, and 10 bases lay outside the gene matches. CDR3 sequence reads: CASSPLQGTGETQYF. In DNA, the CDR3 is TGTGCCAGCAGCCCTCTACAGGGGACGGGAGAGACCCAGTACTTC.

This clone appeared a few times. The rearrangement links TRBV6-5 to TRBJ2-3; D unresolved. This CDR3 contains 15 residues. Germline V gives CDR1 MNHEY, CDR2 SVGAGI. Trimming stripped 5 bases from V and 2 bases from J, with 14 bases between. The CDR3 protein is CASSRDPYPTDTQYF. The CDR3 DNA follows: TGTGCCAGCAGTCGCGATCCGTACCCCACAGATACGCAGTATTTT.

The chain joins TRBV28 to TRBJ2-7, with D hard to call. Trimming pared 3 bases from V and 0 bases from J, leaving 6 bases between. Germline CDR1 MDHEN, CDR2 SYDVKM. This CDR3 is 13 amino acids long. In DNA, the CDR3 is TGTGCCAGCAGTTTTAGTTACTCCTACGAGCAGTACTTC. Translated, it gives CASSFSYSYEQYF.

This clone was seen a handful of times. The chain links TRBV7-3 to TRBJ2-2; TRBD2 matches at 8 bases. The trim removed 0 bases at V and 4 bases at J, leaving 7 bases unmatched. CDR1 and CDR2 (germline): SGHTA, FQGTGA. There are 17 residues in the CDR3. This CDR3 is CASSLTWLAGSTGELFF. The CDR3 region has the DNA TGTGCCAGCAGCTTAACGTGGCTAGCGGGTTCCACCGGGGAGCTGTTTTTT.

This clone was seen only a few times. The chain is built from TRBV25-1 and TRBJ1-5; 8 bases agree with TRBD1. The germline V gene encodes CDR1 MGHDK and CDR2 SYGVNS. The CDR3 covers 13 residues. V gave up 10 bases and J gave up 2 bases; unmatched junction bases: 4. The CDR3 DNA follows: TGTGCCACACAGGGGGGGGGCAATCAGCCCCAGCATTTT. Amino acid sequence: CATQGGGNQPQHF.

This clone was seen a few times. The rearrangement uses TRBV7-2 and TRBJ2-3, with a possible D match to TRBD2 (6 bases). The CDR3 has 13 amino acids. Trimming took off 5 bases at V and 4 bases at J, with 10 bases between the two ends. Germline CDR1 reads SGHTA; CDR2 reads FQGNSA. The chain's CDR3 is CASSLASADTQYF. DNA for the CDR3: TGTGCCAGCAGCCTTGCTAGCGCAGATACGCAGTATTTT.

This sequence joins TRBV19 and TRBJ2-7; 14 positions match TRBD2. The CDR3 consists of 15 residues. The V and J ends lost 5 bases and 3 bases, in that order; junction bases with no gene match: 3. Looked up from germline, CDR1 is LNHDA and CDR2 is SQIVND (reference sequence). DNA of the CDR3: TGTGCCAGTAGTTTGGGACTAGCGGGAGTCTACGAGCAGTACTTC. It translates to CASSLGLAGVYEQYF.

This chain uses TRBV7-9 with TRBJ1-1; D is undetermined. The CDR3 is made up of 14 amino acids. Germline CDR1 is SEHNR and CDR2 is FQNEAQ (reference sequence). With 3 bases removed from V and 0 bases from J, the gap between germline ends came to 8 bases. The CDR3 protein is CASSFSGMNTEAFF. The CDR3 region has the DNA TGTGCCAGCAGCTTTTCAGGCATGAACACTGAAGCTTTCTTT.

The V and J genes are TRBV6-5 and TRBJ2-3; TRBD1 aligns across 9 bases. This CDR3 spans 14 amino acids. V lost 6 bases, J lost 3 bases, and 4 bases stayed unmatched. CDR1 is MNHEY and CDR2 is SVGAGI in the germline V gene. CDR3 sequence: CASRGQGRTDTQYF. The CDR3 DNA reads TGTGCCAGCAGGGGACAGGGTAGGACAGATACGCAGTATTTT.

The chain employs TRBV7-8 and TRBJ1-2, with 7 bases matching TRBD1. The CDR3 extends over 14 amino acids. Trimming removed 3 bases from V and 6 bases from J; junction bases left unmatched: 7. Germline V gene sequence: CDR1 SGHVS, CDR2 FQNEAQ. The CDR3 sequence: CASSLAGTDNGYTF. CDR3 coding DNA: TGTGCCAGCAGCTTGGCCGGGACAGACAATGGCTACACCTTC.

The J gene is TRBJ2-5, the V gene TRBV7-6; D is ambiguous. CDR3 size: 14 residues. The germline V and J ends were trimmed by 1 base and 5 bases, with 11 bases remaining between them. From germline, CDR1 is SGHVS and CDR2 FNYEAQ. In nucleotides, the CDR3 is TGTGCCAGCAGCTTAGGACCACATGCGGAGACCCAGTACTTC. Translating gives CASSLGPHAETQYF.

There are a few counts of this clone. The chain employs TRBV19 and TRBJ2-3; D is perhaps TRBD1 (5 bases). The germline gives CDR1 LNHDA, CDR2 SQIVND (reference sequence). Trimming removed 6 bases at V and 3 bases at J, with 10 bases between. The CDR3 sequence is 13 residues long. Here the CDR3 reads CASRSGATDTQYF. For the CDR3, the DNA is TGTGCCAGTAGAAGTGGGGCAACAGATACGCAGTATTTT.

The chain recombines TRBV7-9 with TRBJ2-7; the D gene is possibly TRBD1 (5 bases). CDR1 and CDR2 from the germline V gene are SEHNR and FQNEAQ (reference sequence). V was trimmed by 9 bases and J by 7 bases, leaving 22 bases between them. The CDR3 covers 14 residues. Here the CDR3 reads CASRGAANPSEQYF. The DNA for the CDR3 is TGTGCCAGTAGGGGCGCGGCGAATCCGAGTGAGCAGTACTTC.

The V gene is TRBV2, the J gene TRBJ1-5, with a possible D match to TRBD1 (5 bases). The germline V gene encodes CDR1 SNHLY and CDR2 FYNNEI. The germline V and J ends were trimmed by 4 bases and 5 bases, with 15 bases remaining between them. The CDR3 is 15 residues long. In nucleotides, the CDR3 is TGTGCCAGCAGTGCGGGGGAGGGTTCCCATCAGCCCCAGCATTTT. It specifies CASSAGEGSHQPQHF.

CDR3 nucleotides: TGTGCCAGCAGTCCCCTTCCCGCGGCGGCCAATGAGCAGTTCTTC. Amino acids: CASSPLPAAANEQFF. The J gene is TRBJ2-1, the V gene TRBV27; D gene ambiguous. CDR3 length: 15 residues. V shed 5 bases and J shed 6 bases, with 17 bases lying between them. CDR1 is MNHEY and CDR2 is SMNVEV in the germline V gene (reference sequence).

The V call is TRBV18, the J call TRBJ2-5; 11 bases map to TRBD1. The CDR3 consists of 18 residues. With 3 bases clipped from V and 4 bases from J, the junction kept 13 bases outside the gene matches. Per germline, CDR1 KGHSH and CDR2 LQKENI. CDR3 nucleotide sequence: TGTGCCAGCTCACCTAACGCCGGGACAGGGGGACTTGGAGAGACCCAGTACTTC. It translates to CASSPNAGTGGLGETQYF.

This rearrangement joins TRBV6-5 to TRBJ1-1, with 7 bases aligning to TRBD1. The V gene's germline CDR1 is MNHEY and CDR2 SVGAGI. Germline trimming cut 7 bases from V and 5 bases from J; bases unmatched to any gene: 10. CDR3 length: 14 residues. DNA of the CDR3: TGTGCCAGCACCCTCGACAGGGTGGGGACTGAAGCTTTCTTT. Amino acids: CASTLDRVGTEAFF.

This sequence joins TRBV4-1 and TRBJ1-5; D not resolved. Between the trimmed V and J ends, which lost 0 bases and 5 bases, there was a span of 11 bases. The V gene's germline CDR1 is MGHRA and CDR2 YSYEKL. This CDR3 is 15 amino acids long. The CDR3 is CASSQDVMRDQPQHF. In DNA, the CDR3 is TGCGCCAGCAGCCAAGATGTTATGAGGGATCAGCCCCAGCATTTT.

The chain employs TRBV6-5 and TRBJ1-2; 7 positions match TRBD1. This CDR3 region has 12 residues. J was trimmed by 7 bases and V by 6 bases; bases with no gene match: 5. Germline V gives CDR1 MNHEY, CDR2 SVGAGI. The CDR3 DNA sequence: TGTGCCAGCAGACGACAGGGTGGTGGCTACACCTTC. It yields the protein CASRRQGGGYTF.

The chain combines TRBV7-2 with TRBJ2-1; 10 bases line up with TRBD1. Germline trimming cut 7 bases from V and 4 bases from J; bases unmatched to any gene: 10. This CDR3 region has 16 residues. Germline values: CDR1 SGHTA, CDR2 FQGNSA. CDR3 in DNA: TGTGCCAGCACCGAACAGTCGGGACAGGGGTACAATGAGCAGTTCTTC. Translating it yields CASTEQSGQGYNEQFF.

The rearrangement uses TRBV10-2 and TRBJ1-2; D gene ambiguous. Germline values: CDR1 WSHSY, CDR2 SAAADI. Trimming took off 0 bases at V and 2 bases at J, with 4 bases between the two ends. This CDR3 spans 13 amino acids. The CDR3 bases are TGCGCCAGCAGTGAGTCGGTGAACTATGGCTACACCTTC. Protein product: CASSESVNYGYTF.

The V and J genes are TRBV9 and TRBJ1-3; 8 positions match TRBD1. CDR1 is SGDLS, CDR2 YYNGEE, per germline. The length of the CDR3 is 19 residues. With 3 bases clipped from V and 0 bases from J, the junction kept 14 bases outside the gene matches. This chain's CDR3 is CASSATPTHRGSSGNTIYF. The CDR3 DNA reads as TGTGCCAGCAGCGCAACGCCTACCCACAGGGGGAGCTCTGGAAACACCATATATTTT.

This clone was counted between two and nine times. In nucleotides, the CDR3 is TGTGCCAGCAGTTCGGGGGATCAGCCCCAGCATTTT. Protein sequence: CASSSGDQPQHF. The chain couples TRBV6-6 to TRBJ1-5; the D gene is possibly TRBD1 (5 bases). CDR3 length: 12 residues. With 4 bases removed from V and 5 bases from J, the gap between germline ends came to 6 bases. The germline CDR1 and CDR2 sequences are MNHNY and SVGAGI (reference sequence).

Note on this clone: At the DNA level, this CDR3 is encoded by other sequences in the same sample as well. This chain links TRBV7-2 with TRBJ2-3; D ambiguous. V lost 5 bases to trimming and J lost 0 bases, with 3 bases between them. The CDR3 covers 12 residues. Germline assignment: CDR1 SGHTA and CDR2 FQGNSA. The DNA of the CDR3 is TGTGCCAGCAGCCGCAGCACAGATACGCAGTATTTT. It is translated as CASSRSTDTQYF.

The rearrangement links TRBV30 to TRBJ1-2; the D gene is possibly TRBD1 (5 bases). V was clipped by 0 bases and J by 2 bases, with 10 bases between them. Germline assignment: CDR1 GTSNPN and CDR2 SVGIG (reference sequence). The CDR3 consists of 14 residues. The CDR3 spells CAWSVLGANYGYTF. The CDR3 region has the DNA TGTGCCTGGAGTGTACTAGGGGCGAACTATGGCTACACCTTC.

CDR3 loop: CASSSNSNEQFF. CDR3 DNA sequence: TGTGCCAGCAGTTCAAATAGCAATGAGCAGTTCTTC. The chain joins TRBV2 to TRBJ2-1; D remains ambiguous. In germline, CDR1 is SNHLY, CDR2 FYNNEI. This CDR3 contains 12 residues. The V end was cut by 5 bases, the J end by 6 bases, with 8 bases between. Filled out from reference TRBV2 and TRBJ2-1, the complete variable domain reads EPEVTQTPSHQVTQMGQEVILRCVPISNHLYFYWYRQILGQKVEFLVSFYNNEISEKSEIFDDQFSVERPDGSNFTLKIRSTKLEDSAMYFCASSSNSNEQFFGPGTRLTVL.

The rearrangement joins TRBV6-1 to TRBJ2-3; tentative D call: TRBD2 (5 bases). With 4 bases removed from V and 5 bases from J, the gap between germline ends came to 13 bases. Germline V gene data show CDR1 as MNHNS and CDR2 as SASEGT. This CDR3 is built from 14 residues. In nucleotides, the CDR3 is TGTGCCAGCAGTGGACGGACGGGAATAGATACGCAGTATTTT. This sequence encodes CASSGRTGIDTQYF.

This chain uses TRBV14 with TRBJ2-2, with a tentative D call TRBD1 (6 bases). Between the trimmed V and J ends, which lost 4 bases and 7 bases, there was a span of 13 bases. The length of the CDR3 is 14 residues. CDR1 is SGHDN, CDR2 FVKESK, per germline. CDR3 protein: CASSLTGWRGELFF. In nucleotides, the CDR3 is TGTGCCAGCAGCCTAACAGGGTGGCGCGGGGAGCTGTTTTTT.

The chain uses TRBV25-1 and TRBJ1-1, with a weak D call TRBD1 (6 bases). The CDR3 is 16 amino acids. The V end was cut by 4 bases, the J end by 0 bases, with 15 bases between. CDR1 MGHDK and CDR2 SYGVNS come from the germline V gene. CDR3 region: CASSVFGGLMNTEAFF. Here the CDR3 DNA reads TGTGCCAGCAGTGTGTTCGGGGGCCTCATGAACACTGAAGCTTTCTTT.